This T cell receptor beta chain was captured in a study of OX40 agonist ivuxolimab in advanced cancers. Study at large: Of the participants, under 50% had some prior anti-PD-1, anti-PD-L1 or anti-CTLA-4 therapy, which was allowed.

The germline gives CDR1 SNHLY, CDR2 FYNNEI. CDR3 length: 14 amino acids. Trimming shortened V by 3 bases and J by 4 bases, and 12 bases separated the two germline ends. The table came from immunoSEQ multiplex PCR; TCRdb's copy has only in-frame clones and leaves some out. The sample shows about 73,000 clones, 85% of them seen only once. This TCR derives from an adult with an advanced solid tumor such as melanoma, head and neck, liver or kidney cancer. The starting material was CD4+ or CD8+ T cells sorted from blood, obtained in a trial of the OX40 agonist ivuxolimab. This rearrangement joins TRBV2 to TRBJ1-2; weak D call: TRBD1 (5 bases). This chain's CDR3 is CASSDPGGLYGYTF. CDR3 in DNA: TGTGCCAGCAGTGACCCTGGGGGTCTCTATGGCTACACCTTC. Based on the CDR3 plus reference TRBV2 and TRBJ1-2, the full variable domain is EPEVTQTPSHQVTQMGQEVILRCVPISNHLYFYWYRQILGQKVEFLVSFYNNEISEKSEIFDDQFSVERPDGSNFTLKIRSTKLEDSAMYFCASSDPGGLYGYTFGSGTRLTVV.